The present T cell receptor beta chain was sequenced within a study of graft-versus-host responses after intestinal transplantation. Background on the study: Multivisceral, liver-intestinal, or isolated intestinal transplants were performed in recipients. Each recipient received anti-thymocyte globulin induction, then tacrolimus and steroids for 2 to 3 years.

Concerning this clone itself: No antigen is known for it.

Study-wide results and caveats: Present in recipient marrow, GvH clones included some that appeared first in ileum or blood.

Produced via immunoSEQ multiplex PCR; TCRdb's table is partial and in-frame only. The sample yields about 100,000 clones, around nine tenths seen once. The CDR3 loop spans 12 amino acids. Germline lookup yields CDR1 MNHEY and CDR2 SVGAGI. Trimming pared 4 bases from V and 3 bases from J, leaving 7 bases between. The J gene is TRBJ2-7, the V gene TRBV6-5; D is ambiguous. The specimen was unstimulated CD8+ T cells sorted from spleen or lymph node cells, collected before intestinal transplant. The clonotype originates from a human donor who received an intestinal transplant. The CDR3 loop reads CASSSRGYEQYF. CDR3 sequence (DNA): TGTGCCAGCAGTTCCCGTGGCTACGAGCAGTACTTC.